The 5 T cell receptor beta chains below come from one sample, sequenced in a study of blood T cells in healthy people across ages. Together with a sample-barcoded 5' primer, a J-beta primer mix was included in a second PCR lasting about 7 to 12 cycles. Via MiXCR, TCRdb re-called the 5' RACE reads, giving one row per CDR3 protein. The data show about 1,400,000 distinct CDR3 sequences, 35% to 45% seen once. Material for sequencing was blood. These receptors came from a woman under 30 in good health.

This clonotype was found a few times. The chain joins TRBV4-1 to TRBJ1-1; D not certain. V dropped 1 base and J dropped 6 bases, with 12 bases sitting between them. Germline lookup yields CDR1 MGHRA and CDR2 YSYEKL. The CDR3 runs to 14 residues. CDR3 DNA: TGCGCCAGCAGCCAAGCAGGAAGGAGGGCTGAAGCTTTCTTT. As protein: CASSQAGRRAEAFF.

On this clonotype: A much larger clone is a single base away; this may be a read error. DNA of the CDR3: TGCAGCGTTGCGATTAGCAATCAGCCCCAGCATTTT. This codes for CSVAISNQPQHF. The rearrangement uses TRBV29-1 and TRBJ1-5, with unresolved D. V was trimmed by 4 bases and J by 0 bases, leaving 4 bases between them. The germline V gene has CDR1 SQVTM and CDR2 ANQGSEA. This CDR3 contains 12 residues.

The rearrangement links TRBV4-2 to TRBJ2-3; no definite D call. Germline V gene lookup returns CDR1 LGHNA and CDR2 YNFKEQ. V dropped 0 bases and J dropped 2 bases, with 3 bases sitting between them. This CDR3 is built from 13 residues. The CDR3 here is CASSQEDTDTQYF. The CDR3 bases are TGTGCCAGCAGCCAAGAGGACACAGATACGCAGTATTTT.

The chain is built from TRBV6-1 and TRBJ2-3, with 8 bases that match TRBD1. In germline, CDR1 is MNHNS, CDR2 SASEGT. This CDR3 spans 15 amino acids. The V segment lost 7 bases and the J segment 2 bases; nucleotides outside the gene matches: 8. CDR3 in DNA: TGTGCCAGCAACCCGACAGGGGCAGTCACAGATACGCAGTATTTT. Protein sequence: CASNPTGAVTDTQYF.

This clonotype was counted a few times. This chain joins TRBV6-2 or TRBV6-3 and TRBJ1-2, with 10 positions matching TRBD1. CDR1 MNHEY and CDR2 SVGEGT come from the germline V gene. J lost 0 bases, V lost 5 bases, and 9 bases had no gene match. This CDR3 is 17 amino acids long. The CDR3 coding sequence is TGTGCCAGCAGTACCGGACAGGGGGGGTCTGCTAACTATGGCTACACCTTC. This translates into CASSTGQGGSANYGYTF.